This T cell receptor (beta chain) was profiled in a study of cytomegalovirus exposure and HLA in healthy donors. Per the germline V gene, CDR1 is MGHRA and CDR2 is YSYEKL. Germline trimming cut 0 bases from V and 9 bases from J; bases unmatched to any gene: 7. The CDR3 consists of 15 residues. The PCR was carried out with 60 Vbeta primers and 13 Jbeta primers. Sequenced by immunoSEQ multiplex PCR; TCRdb stores in-frame clones only, minus some. The sample lists 150,000 or so clones; 80% to 85% were seen once. This TCR was recovered from a man between 18 and 29 years old in good health and CMV-seronegative. Input material: PBMCs. This chain links TRBV4-1 with TRBJ2-1; 8 nucleotides agree with TRBD2. This CDR3 is CASSQEERGSSEQFF. CDR3 bases: TGCGCCAGCAGCCAAGAGGAGCGGGGGAGTAGTGAGCAGTTCTTC.